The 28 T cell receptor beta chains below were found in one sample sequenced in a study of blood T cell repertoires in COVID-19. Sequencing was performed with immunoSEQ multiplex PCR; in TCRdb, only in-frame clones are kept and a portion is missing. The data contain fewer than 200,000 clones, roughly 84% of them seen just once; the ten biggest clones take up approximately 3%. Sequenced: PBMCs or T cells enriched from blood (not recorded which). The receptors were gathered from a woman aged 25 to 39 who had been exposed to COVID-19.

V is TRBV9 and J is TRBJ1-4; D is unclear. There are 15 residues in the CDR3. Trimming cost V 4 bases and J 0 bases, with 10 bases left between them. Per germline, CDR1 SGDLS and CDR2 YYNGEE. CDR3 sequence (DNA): TGTGCCAGCAGCCCTCACGGTCCAACTAATGAAAAACTGTTTTTT. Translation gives CASSPHGPTNEKLFF.

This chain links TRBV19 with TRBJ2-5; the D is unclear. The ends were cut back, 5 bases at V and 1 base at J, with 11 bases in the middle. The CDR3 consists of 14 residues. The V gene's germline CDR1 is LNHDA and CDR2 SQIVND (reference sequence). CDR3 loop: CASSPSHSQETQYF. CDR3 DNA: TGTGCCAGTAGTCCCAGCCACAGCCAAGAGACCCAGTACTTC.

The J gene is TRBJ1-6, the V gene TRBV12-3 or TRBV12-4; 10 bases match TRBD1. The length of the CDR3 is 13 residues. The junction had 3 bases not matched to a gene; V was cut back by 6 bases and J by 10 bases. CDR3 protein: CASRGQGQSPLHF. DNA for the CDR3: TGTGCCAGCAGGGGACAGGGGCAATCACCCCTCCACTTT.

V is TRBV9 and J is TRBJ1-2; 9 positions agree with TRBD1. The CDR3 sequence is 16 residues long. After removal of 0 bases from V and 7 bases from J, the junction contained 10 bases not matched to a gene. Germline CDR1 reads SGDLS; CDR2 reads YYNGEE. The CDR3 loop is CASSVDRDREFRGYTF. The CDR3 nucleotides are TGTGCCAGCAGCGTAGATAGGGACAGGGAGTTTCGTGGCTACACCTTC. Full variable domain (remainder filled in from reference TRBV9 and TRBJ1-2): DSGVTQTPKHLITATGQRVTLRCSPRSGDLSVYWYQQSLDQGLQFLIQYYNGEERAKGNILERFSAQQFPDLHSELNLSSLELGDSALYFCASSVDRDREFRGYTFGSGTRLTVV.

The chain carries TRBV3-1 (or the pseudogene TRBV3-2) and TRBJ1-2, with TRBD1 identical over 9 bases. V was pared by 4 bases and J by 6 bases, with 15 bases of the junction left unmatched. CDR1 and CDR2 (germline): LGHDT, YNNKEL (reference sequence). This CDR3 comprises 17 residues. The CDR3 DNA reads TGTGCCAGCAGCCCTAAGGGGACAGGGAACCCGTGGGATGGCTACACCTTC. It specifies CASSPKGTGNPWDGYTF.

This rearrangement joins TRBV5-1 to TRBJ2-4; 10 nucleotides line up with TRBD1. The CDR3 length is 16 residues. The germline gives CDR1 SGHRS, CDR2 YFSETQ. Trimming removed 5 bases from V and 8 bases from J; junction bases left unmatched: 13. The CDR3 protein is CASRSSTGGSWDIQYF. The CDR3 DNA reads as TGCGCCAGCAGGTCCTCGACAGGGGGCTCGTGGGACATTCAGTACTTC.

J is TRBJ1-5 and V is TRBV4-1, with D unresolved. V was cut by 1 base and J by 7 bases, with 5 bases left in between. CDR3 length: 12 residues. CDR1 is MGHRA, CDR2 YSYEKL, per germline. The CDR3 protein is CASSQGGQPQHF. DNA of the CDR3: TGCGCCAGCAGCCAAGGAGGCCAGCCCCAGCATTTT.

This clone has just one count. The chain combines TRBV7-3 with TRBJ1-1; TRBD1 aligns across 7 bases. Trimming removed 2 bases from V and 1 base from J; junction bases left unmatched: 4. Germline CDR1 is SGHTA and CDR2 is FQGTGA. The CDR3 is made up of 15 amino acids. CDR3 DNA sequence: TGTGCCAGCAGCTTAGTGGAGGGGGCGAACACTGAAGCTTTCTTT. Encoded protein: CASSLVEGANTEAFF. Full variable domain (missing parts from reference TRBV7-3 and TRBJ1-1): GAGVSQTPSNKVTEKGKYVELRCDPISGHTALYWYRQSLGQGPEFLIYFQGTGAADDSGLPNDRFFAVRPEGSVSTLKIQRTERGDSAVYLCASSLVEGANTEAFFGQGTRLTVV.

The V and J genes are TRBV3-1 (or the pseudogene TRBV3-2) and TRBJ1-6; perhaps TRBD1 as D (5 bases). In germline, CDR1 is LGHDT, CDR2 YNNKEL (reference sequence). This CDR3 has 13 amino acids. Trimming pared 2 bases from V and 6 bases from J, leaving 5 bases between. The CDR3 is CASSQRGNSPLHF. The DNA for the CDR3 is TGTGCCAGCAGCCAAAGGGGTAATTCACCCCTCCACTTT.

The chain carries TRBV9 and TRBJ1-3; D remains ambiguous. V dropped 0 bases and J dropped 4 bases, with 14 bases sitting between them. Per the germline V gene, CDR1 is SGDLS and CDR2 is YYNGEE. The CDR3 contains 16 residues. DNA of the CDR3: TGTGCCAGCAGCGTAGCGCACAGAGAACCAGGAAACACCATATATTTT. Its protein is CASSVAHREPGNTIYF.

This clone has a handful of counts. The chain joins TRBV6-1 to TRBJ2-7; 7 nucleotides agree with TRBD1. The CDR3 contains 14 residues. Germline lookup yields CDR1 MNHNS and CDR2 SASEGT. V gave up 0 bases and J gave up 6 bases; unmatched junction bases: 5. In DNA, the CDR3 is TGTGCCAGCAGTGAAGCGGGACAGTTTGGCGAGCAGTACTTC. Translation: CASSEAGQFGEQYF.

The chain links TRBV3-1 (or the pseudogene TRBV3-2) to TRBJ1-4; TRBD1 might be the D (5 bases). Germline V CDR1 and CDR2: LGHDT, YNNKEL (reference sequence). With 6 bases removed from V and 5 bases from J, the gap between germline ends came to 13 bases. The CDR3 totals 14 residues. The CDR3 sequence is CASSRSDRNEKLFF. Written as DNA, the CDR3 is TGTGCCAGCAGTCGTTCCGACAGAAATGAAAAACTGTTTTTT.

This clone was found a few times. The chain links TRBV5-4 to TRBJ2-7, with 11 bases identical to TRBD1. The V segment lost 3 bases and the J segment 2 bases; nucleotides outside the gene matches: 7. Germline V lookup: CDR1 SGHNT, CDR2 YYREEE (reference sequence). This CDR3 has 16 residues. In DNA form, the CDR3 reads TGTGCCAGCAGCTCTAAAGGACAGGGGGCCCCCTACGAGCAGTACTTC. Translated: CASSSKGQGAPYEQYF.

The CDR3 is CASSVSGGYTF. The CDR3 DNA follows: TGTGCCAGCAGTGTGTCAGGTGGCTACACCTTC. The chain joins TRBV25-1 to TRBJ1-2; D ambiguous. Trimming stripped 4 bases from V and 7 bases from J, with 7 bases between. The germline CDR1 and CDR2 sequences are MGHDK and SYGVNS. The CDR3 consists of 11 residues.

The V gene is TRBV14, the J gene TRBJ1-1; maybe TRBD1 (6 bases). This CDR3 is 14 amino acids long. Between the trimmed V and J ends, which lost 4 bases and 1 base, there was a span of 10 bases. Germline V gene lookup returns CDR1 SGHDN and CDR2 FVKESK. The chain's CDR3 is CASSPWTENTEAFF. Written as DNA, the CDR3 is TGTGCCAGCAGCCCCTGGACAGAGAACACTGAAGCTTTCTTT.

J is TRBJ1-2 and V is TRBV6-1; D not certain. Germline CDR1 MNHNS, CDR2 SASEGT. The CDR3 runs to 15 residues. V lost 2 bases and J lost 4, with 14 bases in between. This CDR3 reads CASSEQRGYGYGYTF. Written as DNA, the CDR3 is TGTGCCAGCAGTGAACAACGGGGTTACGGCTATGGCTACACCTTC.

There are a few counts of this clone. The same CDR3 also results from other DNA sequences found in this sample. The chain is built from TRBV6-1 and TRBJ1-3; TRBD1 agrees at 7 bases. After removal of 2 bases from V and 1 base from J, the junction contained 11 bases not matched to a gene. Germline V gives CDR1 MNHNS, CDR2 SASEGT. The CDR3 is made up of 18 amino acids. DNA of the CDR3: TGTGCCAGCAGTGAATCACAGGGGTGGATTGGGTCTGGAAACACCATATATTTT. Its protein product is CASSESQGWIGSGNTIYF.

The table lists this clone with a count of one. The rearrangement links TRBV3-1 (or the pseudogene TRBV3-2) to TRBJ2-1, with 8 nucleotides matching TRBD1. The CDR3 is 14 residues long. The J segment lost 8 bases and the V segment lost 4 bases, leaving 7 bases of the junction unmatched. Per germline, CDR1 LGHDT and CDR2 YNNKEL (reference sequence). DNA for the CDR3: TGTGCCAGCAGCCTCCCGGGACAGGTCTATGAGCAGTTCTTC. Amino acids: CASSLPGQVYEQFF.

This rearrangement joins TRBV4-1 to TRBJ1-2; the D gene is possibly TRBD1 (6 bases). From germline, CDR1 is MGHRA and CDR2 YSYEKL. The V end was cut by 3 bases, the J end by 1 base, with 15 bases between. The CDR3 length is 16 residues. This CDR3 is CASSQTQGGDNYGYTF. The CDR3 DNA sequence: TGCGCCAGCAGCCAGACACAGGGAGGGGATAACTATGGCTACACCTTC.

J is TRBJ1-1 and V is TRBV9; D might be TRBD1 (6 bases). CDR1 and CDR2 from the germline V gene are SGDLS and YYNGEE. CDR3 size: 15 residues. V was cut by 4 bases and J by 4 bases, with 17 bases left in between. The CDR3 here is CASSSEQGFGTEAFF. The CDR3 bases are TGTGCCAGCAGCTCCGAGCAGGGGTTCGGCACTGAAGCTTTCTTT.

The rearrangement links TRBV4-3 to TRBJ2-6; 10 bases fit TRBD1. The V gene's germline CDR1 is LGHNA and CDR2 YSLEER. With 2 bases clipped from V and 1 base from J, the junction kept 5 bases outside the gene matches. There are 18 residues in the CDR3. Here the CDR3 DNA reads TGCGCCAGCAGCCAATGGACAGGGGGTGATTCTGGGGCCAACGTCCTGACTTTC. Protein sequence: CASSQWTGGDSGANVLTF.

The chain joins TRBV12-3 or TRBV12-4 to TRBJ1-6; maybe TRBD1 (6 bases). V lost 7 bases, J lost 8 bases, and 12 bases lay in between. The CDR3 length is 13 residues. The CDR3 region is CASTGGRDSPLHF. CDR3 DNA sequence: TGTGCCAGCACCGGGGGGCGGGATTCACCCCTCCACTTT.

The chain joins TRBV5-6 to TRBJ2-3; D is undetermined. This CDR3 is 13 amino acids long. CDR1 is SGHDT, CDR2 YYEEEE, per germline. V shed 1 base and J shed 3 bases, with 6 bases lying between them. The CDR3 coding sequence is TGTGCCAGCAGCTTGACCGGGACAGATACGCAGTATTTT. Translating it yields CASSLTGTDTQYF.

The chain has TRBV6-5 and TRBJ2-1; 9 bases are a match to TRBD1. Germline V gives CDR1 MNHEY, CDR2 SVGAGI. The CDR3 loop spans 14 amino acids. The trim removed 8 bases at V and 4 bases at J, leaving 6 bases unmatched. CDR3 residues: CASRDREKYNEQFF. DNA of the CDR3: TGTGCCAGCCGGGACAGGGAAAAGTACAATGAGCAGTTCTTC.

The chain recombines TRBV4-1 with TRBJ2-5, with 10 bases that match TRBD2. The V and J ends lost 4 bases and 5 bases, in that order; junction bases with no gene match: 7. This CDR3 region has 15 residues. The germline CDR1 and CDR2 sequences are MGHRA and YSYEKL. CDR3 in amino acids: CASSLPASGGETQYF. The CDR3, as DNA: TGCGCCAGCAGCCTACCTGCTAGCGGGGGCGAGACCCAGTACTTC.

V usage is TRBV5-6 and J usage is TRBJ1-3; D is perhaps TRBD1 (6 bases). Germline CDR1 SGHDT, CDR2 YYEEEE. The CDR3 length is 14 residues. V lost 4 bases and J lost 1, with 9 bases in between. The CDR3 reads CASSLRGSGNTIYF. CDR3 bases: TGTGCCAGCAGCCTCAGGGGATCTGGAAACACCATATATTTT.

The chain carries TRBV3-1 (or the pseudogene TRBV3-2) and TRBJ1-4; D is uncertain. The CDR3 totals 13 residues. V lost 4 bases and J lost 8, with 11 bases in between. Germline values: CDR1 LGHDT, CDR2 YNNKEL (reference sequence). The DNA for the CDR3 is TGTGCCAGCAGCCTCGGGGTAGGGGAAAAACTGTTTTTT. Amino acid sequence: CASSLGVGEKLFF.

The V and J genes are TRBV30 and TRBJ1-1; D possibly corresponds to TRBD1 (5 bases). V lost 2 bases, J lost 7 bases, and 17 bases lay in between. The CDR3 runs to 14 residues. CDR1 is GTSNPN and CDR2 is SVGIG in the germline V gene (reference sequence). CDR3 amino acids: CAWSSGQYFIEAFF. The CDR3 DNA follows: TGTGCCTGGAGTTCCGGACAATATTTTATTGAAGCTTTCTTT. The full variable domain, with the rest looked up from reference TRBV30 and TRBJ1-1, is SQTIHQWPATLVQPVGSPLSLECTVEGTSNPNLYWYRQAAGRGLQLLFYSVGIGQISSEVPQNLSASRPQDRQFILSSKKLLLSDSGFYLCAWSSGQYFIEAFFGQGTRLTVV.